This TCR beta chain was captured in a study of blood T cell repertoires in COVID-19. Study information: Whether acute or convalescent, the COVID-19 samples came from the United States, Italy and Spain.

Generated by immunoSEQ multiplex PCR, the TCRdb table keeps only in-frame clones and is missing some. The sample includes about 270,000 clones, 65% to 90% of them seen just once. Only a few counts were recorded for this clone. Cohort 3 donors counted as recovered after two negative PCRs, clearance, or resolved symptoms. This TCR was recovered from a man between 18 and 29 years old who had recovered from COVID-19. Sequenced material: PBMCs or T cells enriched from blood (not recorded which).

This CDR3 is CASSPGGSVSPNEQFF. In DNA form, the CDR3 reads TGTGCCAGCAGCCCAGGGGGTAGCGTGTCCCCCAATGAGCAGTTCTTC. V is TRBV4-2 and J is TRBJ2-1; 7 positions agree with TRBD1. The ends lost 4 bases at V and 6 bases at J; junction bases unmatched: 12. CDR1 and CDR2 (germline): LGHNA, YNFKEQ. This CDR3 contains 16 residues.